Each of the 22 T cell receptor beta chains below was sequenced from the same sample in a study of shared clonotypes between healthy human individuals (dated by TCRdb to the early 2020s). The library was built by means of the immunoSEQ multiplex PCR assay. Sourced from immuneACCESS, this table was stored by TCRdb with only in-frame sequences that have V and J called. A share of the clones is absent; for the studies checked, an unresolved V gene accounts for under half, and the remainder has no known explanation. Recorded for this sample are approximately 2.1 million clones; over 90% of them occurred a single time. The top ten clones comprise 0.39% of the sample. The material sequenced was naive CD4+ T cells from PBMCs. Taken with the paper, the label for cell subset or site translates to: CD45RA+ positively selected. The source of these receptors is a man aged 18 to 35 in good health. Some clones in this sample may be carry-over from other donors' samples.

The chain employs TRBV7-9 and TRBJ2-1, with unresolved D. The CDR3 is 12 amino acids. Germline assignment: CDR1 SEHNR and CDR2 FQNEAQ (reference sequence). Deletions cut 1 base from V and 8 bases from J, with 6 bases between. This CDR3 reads CASSLDQHEQFF. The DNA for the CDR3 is TGTGCCAGCAGCTTAGACCAGCATGAGCAGTTCTTC.

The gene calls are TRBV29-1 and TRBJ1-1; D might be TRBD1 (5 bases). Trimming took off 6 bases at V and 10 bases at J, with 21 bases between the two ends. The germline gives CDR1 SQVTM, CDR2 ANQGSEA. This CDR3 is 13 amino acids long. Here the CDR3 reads CSVADSTGGGAFF. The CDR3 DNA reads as TGCAGCGTCGCTGACAGCACTGGTGGGGGAGCTTTCTTT. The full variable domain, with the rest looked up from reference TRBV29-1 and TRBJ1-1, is SAVISQKPSRDICQRGTSLTIQCQVDSQVTMMFWYRQQPGQSLTLIATANQGSEATYESGFVIDKFPISRPNLTFSTLTVSNMSPEDSSIYLCSVADSTGGGAFFGQGTRLTVV.

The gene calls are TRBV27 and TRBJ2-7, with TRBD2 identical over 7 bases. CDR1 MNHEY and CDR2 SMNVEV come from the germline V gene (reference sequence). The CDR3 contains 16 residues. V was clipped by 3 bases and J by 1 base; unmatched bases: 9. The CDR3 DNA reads TGTGCCAGCAGTTTTCCCCGGGCTAGCGGTTCCTACGAGCAGTACTTC. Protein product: CASSFPRASGSYEQYF.

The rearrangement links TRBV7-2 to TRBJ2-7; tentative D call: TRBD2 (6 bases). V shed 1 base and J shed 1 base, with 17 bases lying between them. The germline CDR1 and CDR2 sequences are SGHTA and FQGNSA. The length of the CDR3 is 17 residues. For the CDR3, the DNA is TGTGCCAGCAGCTTAGTCCCCCGGCGGGGACCTTCCTACGAGCAGTACTTC. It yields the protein CASSLVPRRGPSYEQYF.

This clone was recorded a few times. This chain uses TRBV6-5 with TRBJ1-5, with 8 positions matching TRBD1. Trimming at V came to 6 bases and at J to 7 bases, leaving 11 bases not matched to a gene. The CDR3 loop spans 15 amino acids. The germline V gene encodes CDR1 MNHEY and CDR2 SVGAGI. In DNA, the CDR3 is TGTGCCAGCAGCCCTTCAGGGGACAGGCGACAGCCCCAGCATTTT. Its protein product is CASSPSGDRRQPQHF.

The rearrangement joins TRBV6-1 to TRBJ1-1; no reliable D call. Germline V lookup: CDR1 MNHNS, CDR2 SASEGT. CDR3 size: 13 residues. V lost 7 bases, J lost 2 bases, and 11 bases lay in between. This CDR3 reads CASTWAGNTEAFF. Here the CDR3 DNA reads TGTGCCAGCACATGGGCAGGAAACACTGAAGCTTTCTTT.

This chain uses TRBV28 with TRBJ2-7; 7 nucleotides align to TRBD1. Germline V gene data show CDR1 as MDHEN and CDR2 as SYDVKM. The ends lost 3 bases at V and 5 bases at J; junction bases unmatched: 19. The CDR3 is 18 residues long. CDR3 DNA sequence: TGTGCCAGCAGTTTCCTTTGGACAGGCGCCGGTATGGGAAACGAGCAGTACTTC. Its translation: CASSFLWTGAGMGNEQYF.

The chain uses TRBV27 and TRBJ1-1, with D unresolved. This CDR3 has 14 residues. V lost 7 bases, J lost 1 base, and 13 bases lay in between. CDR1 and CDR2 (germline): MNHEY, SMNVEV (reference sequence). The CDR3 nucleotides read TGTGCCAGCACCTCGGGTAGGGCGAACACTGAAGCTTTCTTT. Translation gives CASTSGRANTEAFF.

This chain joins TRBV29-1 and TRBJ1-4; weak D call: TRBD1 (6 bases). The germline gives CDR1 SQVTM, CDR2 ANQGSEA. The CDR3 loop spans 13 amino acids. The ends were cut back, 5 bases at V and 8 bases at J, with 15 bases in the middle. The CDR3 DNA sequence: TGCAGCGTTCAGGGGCTCCTTGGCGAAAAACTGTTTTTT. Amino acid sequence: CSVQGLLGEKLFF.

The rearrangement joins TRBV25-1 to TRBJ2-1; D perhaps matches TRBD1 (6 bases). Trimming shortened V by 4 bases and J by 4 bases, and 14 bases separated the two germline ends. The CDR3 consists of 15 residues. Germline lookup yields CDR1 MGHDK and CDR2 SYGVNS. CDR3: CASSATLQGYNEQFF. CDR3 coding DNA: TGTGCCAGCAGTGCGACCCTACAGGGATACAATGAGCAGTTCTTC.

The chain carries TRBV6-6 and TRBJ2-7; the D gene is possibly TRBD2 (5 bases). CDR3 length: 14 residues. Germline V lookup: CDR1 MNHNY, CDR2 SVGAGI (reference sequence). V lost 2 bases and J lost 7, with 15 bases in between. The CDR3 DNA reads TGTGCCAGCAGTTACGGAGGAGTCTACCGGGAGCAGTACTTC. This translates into CASSYGGVYREQYF.

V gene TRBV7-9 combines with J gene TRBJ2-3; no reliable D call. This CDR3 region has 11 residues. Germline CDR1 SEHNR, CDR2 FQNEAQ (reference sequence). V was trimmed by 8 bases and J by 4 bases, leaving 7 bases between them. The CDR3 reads CASGSSDTQYF. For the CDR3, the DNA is TGTGCCAGCGGATCATCAGATACGCAGTATTTT.

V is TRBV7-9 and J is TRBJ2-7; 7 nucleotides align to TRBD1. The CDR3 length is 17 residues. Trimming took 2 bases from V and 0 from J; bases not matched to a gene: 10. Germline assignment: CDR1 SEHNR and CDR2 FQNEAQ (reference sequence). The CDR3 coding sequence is TGTGCCAGCAGCTTAATTTCCGGTTGGGACAGCTCCTACGAGCAGTACTTC. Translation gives CASSLISGWDSSYEQYF.

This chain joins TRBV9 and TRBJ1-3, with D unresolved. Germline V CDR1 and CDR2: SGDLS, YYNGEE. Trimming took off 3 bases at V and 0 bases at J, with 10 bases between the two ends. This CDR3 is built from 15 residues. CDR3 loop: CASSADGYSGNTIYF. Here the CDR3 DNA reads TGTGCCAGCAGCGCGGACGGATACTCTGGAAACACCATATATTTT.

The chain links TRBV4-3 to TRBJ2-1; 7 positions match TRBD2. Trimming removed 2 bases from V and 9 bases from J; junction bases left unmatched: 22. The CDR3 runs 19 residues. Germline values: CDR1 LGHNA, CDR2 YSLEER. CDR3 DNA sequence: TGCGCCAGCAGCCAACCACTCGGGGGGAGCGGGGTCCTTATTGGTGAGCAGTTCTTC. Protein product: CASSQPLGGSGVLIGEQFF.

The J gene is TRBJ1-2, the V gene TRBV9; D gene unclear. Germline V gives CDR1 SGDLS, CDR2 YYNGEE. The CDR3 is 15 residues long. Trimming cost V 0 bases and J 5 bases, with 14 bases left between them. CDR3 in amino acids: CASSVDEGRVYGYTF. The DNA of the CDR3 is TGTGCCAGCAGCGTAGATGAAGGCCGGGTGTATGGCTACACCTTC.

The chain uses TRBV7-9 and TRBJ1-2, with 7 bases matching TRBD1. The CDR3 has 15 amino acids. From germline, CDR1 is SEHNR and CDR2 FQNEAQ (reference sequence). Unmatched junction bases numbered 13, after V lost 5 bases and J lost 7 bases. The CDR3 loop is CASSRGDSLPSGYTF. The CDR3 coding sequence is TGTGCCAGCAGCCGGGGGGACAGCCTCCCATCTGGCTACACCTTC. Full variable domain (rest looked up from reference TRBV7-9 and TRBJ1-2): DTGVSQNPRHKITKRGQNVTFRCDPISEHNRLYWYRQTLGQGPEFLTYFQNEAQLEKSRLLSDRFSAERPKGSFSTLEIQRTEQGDSAMYLCASSRGDSLPSGYTFGSGTRLTVV.

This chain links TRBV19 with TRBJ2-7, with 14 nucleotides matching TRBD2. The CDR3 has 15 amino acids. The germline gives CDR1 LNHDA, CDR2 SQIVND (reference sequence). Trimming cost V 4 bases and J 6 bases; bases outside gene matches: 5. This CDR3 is CASSTGLAGGTEQYF. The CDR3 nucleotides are TGTGCCAGTAGTACCGGACTAGCGGGAGGAACCGAGCAGTACTTC.

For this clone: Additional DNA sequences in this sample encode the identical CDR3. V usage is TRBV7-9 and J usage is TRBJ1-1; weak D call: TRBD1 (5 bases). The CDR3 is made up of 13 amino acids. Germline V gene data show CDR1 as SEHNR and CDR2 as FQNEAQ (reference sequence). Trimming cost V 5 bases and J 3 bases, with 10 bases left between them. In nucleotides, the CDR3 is TGTGCCAGCAGCCGAGACAGTTACACTGAAGCTTTCTTT. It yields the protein CASSRDSYTEAFF.

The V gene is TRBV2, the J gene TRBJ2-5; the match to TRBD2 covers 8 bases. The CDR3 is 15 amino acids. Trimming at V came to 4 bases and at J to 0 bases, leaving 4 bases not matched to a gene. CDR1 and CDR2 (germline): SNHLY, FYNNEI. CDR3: CASSGSGKYQETQYF. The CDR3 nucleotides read TGTGCCAGCAGTGGTAGCGGGAAGTACCAAGAGACCCAGTACTTC.

This CDR3 is CASSTTVGENEAFF. CDR3 nucleotide sequence: TGTGCCAGCAGTACCACAGTCGGGGAGAATGAAGCTTTCTTT. This chain links TRBV28 with TRBJ1-1, with no clear D. Trimming took 5 bases from V and 7 from J, leaving 17 bases between them. Germline CDR1 MDHEN, CDR2 SYDVKM. The CDR3 has 14 amino acids.

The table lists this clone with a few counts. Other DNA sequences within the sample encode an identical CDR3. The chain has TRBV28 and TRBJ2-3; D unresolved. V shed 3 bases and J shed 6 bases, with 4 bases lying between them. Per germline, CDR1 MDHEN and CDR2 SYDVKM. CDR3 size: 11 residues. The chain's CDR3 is CASSLGDTQYF. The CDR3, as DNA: TGTGCCAGCAGTTTGGGGGATACGCAGTATTTT.